These 24 T cell receptor beta chains were sequenced from one sample in a study of blood T cell repertoires in COVID-19. Sequencing was performed with immunoSEQ multiplex PCR; in TCRdb, only in-frame clones are kept and a portion is missing. The sample has some 180,000 clones; roughly 80% are singletons. The sequencing sample was made of peripheral blood. These receptors came from a woman of 80 years or more with COVID-19, enrolled during active disease.

The rearrangement links TRBV6-5 to TRBJ2-3, with D perhaps TRBD1 (5 bases). CDR3 length: 15 amino acids. CDR1 and CDR2 from the germline V gene are MNHEY and SVGAGI. V was pared by 2 bases and J by 4 bases, with 13 bases between. CDR3 protein: CASSYGQGMSDTQYF. Here the CDR3 DNA reads TGTGCCAGCAGTTACGGGCAGGGAATGTCAGATACGCAGTATTTT.

The genes are TRBV19 and TRBJ2-3; perhaps TRBD2 as D (6 bases). With 1 base removed from V and 5 bases from J, the gap between germline ends came to 13 bases. From germline, CDR1 is LNHDA and CDR2 SQIVND (reference sequence). The CDR3 totals 15 residues. CDR3 protein: CASSIGLASGDTQYF. For the CDR3, the DNA is TGTGCCAGTAGTATAGGCCTAGCGTCGGGAGATACGCAGTATTTT.

The rearrangement links TRBV6-5 to TRBJ1-2, with a possible D match to TRBD1 (6 bases). The germline gives CDR1 MNHEY, CDR2 SVGAGI. This CDR3 comprises 13 residues. Trimming took off 7 bases at V and 5 bases at J, with 14 bases between the two ends. The CDR3, as DNA: TGTGCCAGCAAGGATGTGGACAGATATGGCTACACCTTC. This translates into CASKDVDRYGYTF.

The chain uses TRBV6-5 and TRBJ2-3, with unresolved D. V shed 5 bases and J shed 3 bases, with 12 bases lying between them. This CDR3 spans 14 amino acids. CDR1 is MNHEY and CDR2 is SVGAGI in the germline V gene. CDR3 amino acids: CASSPNQATDTQYF. In nucleotides, the CDR3 is TGTGCCAGCAGTCCCAATCAGGCGACAGATACGCAGTATTTT.

The chain recombines TRBV18 with TRBJ2-7; 7 bases are shared with TRBD1. Per germline, CDR1 KGHSH and CDR2 LQKENI. CDR3 length: 13 amino acids. V lost 5 bases and J lost 0; bases outside the gene matches: 1. CDR3 nucleotides: TGTGCCAGCTCAGGACAGGCCTCCTACGAGCAGTACTTC. Protein: CASSGQASYEQYF.

The CDR3 nucleotides are TGCGCCAGCAGCCCTGGACAGGGGGCGGCCTATGGCTACACCTTC. Translation: CASSPGQGAAYGYTF. The chain combines TRBV4-1 with TRBJ1-2; TRBD1 matches 11 bases. CDR1 is MGHRA and CDR2 is YSYEKL in the germline V gene. V gave up 4 bases and J gave up 4 bases; unmatched junction bases: 5. The CDR3 runs 15 residues.

The genes are TRBV19 and TRBJ1-5, with D possibly TRBD1 on 5 matching bases. Germline assignment: CDR1 LNHDA and CDR2 SQIVND (reference sequence). The CDR3 covers 14 residues. Trimming took 5 bases from V and 6 from J, leaving 14 bases between them. The DNA of the CDR3 is TGTGCCAGTAGTCCTACCGGGGGGGGTCAGCCCCAGCATTTT. Its protein is CASSPTGGGQPQHF.

The genes are TRBV5-1 and TRBJ1-1; TRBD1 aligns across 11 bases. This CDR3 region has 17 residues. Trimming took 3 bases from V and 3 from J; bases not matched to a gene: 10. From germline, CDR1 is SGHRS and CDR2 YFSETQ. The CDR3 sequence: CASSSPGQGVTDTEAFF. CDR3 DNA sequence: TGCGCCAGCAGCTCCCCGGGACAGGGGGTTACTGACACTGAAGCTTTCTTT.

CDR3 loop: CASSPTGHSGQPQHF. The CDR3 nucleotides are TGTGCCAGCTCACCGACGGGACACTCAGGTCAGCCCCAGCATTTT. The V gene is TRBV18, the J gene TRBJ1-5; TRBD1 might be the D (6 bases). CDR3 length equals 15 residues. CDR1 and CDR2 from the germline V gene are KGHSH and LQKENI. V was clipped by 3 bases and J by 6 bases, with 15 bases between them.

This clone was detected only a few times. This chain joins TRBV2 and TRBJ1-1; TRBD1 agrees at 8 bases. Per germline, CDR1 SNHLY and CDR2 FYNNEI. The CDR3 sequence is 14 residues long. Trimming removed 3 bases from V and 3 bases from J; junction bases left unmatched: 3. CDR3: CASSDQGADTEAFF. CDR3 sequence (DNA): TGTGCCAGCAGTGACCAGGGGGCCGACACTGAAGCTTTCTTT.

This rearrangement joins TRBV18 to TRBJ1-3; a possible D gene is TRBD1 (6 bases). The CDR3 sequence is 16 residues long. Per germline, CDR1 KGHSH and CDR2 LQKENI. The ends were cut back, 3 bases at V and 0 bases at J, with 12 bases in the middle. DNA of the CDR3: TGTGCCAGCTCACCTTGGACAGCACGCTCTGGAAACACCATATATTTT. It translates to CASSPWTARSGNTIYF.

The CDR3 region has the DNA TGTGCCAGTAGGACACAGGGGAGTGAAGCTTTCTTT. Its protein product is CASRTQGSEAFF. V and J are TRBV19 and TRBJ1-1; 7 bases line up with TRBD1. The trim removed 6 bases at V and 7 bases at J, leaving 5 bases unmatched. The CDR3 has 12 amino acids. Germline CDR1 is LNHDA and CDR2 is SQIVND (reference sequence).

The chain combines TRBV11-3 with TRBJ2-5; TRBD1 matches at 8 bases. CDR3 length equals 15 residues. In germline, CDR1 is SGHNT, CDR2 YENEEA. V lost 5 bases to trimming and J lost 4 bases; unmatched junction nucleotides: 9. The CDR3 sequence is CASSPRQGPAETQYF. The DNA of the CDR3 is TGTGCCAGCAGCCCCAGACAGGGGCCAGCAGAGACCCAGTACTTC.

The chain uses TRBV7-9 and TRBJ1-2, with D possibly matching TRBD1 (6 bases). Trimming removed 5 bases from V and 0 bases from J, with 16 bases in between. The CDR3 contains 16 residues. In germline, CDR1 is SEHNR, CDR2 FQNEAQ (reference sequence). Here the CDR3 DNA reads TGTGCCAGCAGCCTCTTCCGGGACACGGCTAACTATGGCTACACCTTC. This gives the protein CASSLFRDTANYGYTF.

This clone was seen more than once but under ten times. V and J are TRBV7-6 and TRBJ2-7, with 8 positions matching TRBD1. This CDR3 is 15 amino acids long. Germline CDR1 and CDR2: SGHVS and FNYEAQ. V shed 1 base, J shed 2 bases, and the junction held 4 bases outside the gene matches. CDR3 DNA: TGTGCCAGCAGCTTAGACGACAGGGGTACCTACGAGCAGTACTTC. Translated: CASSLDDRGTYEQYF.

J is TRBJ2-3 and V is TRBV6-2 or TRBV6-3, with TRBD2 matching over 12 bases. Germline V gene data show CDR1 as MNHEY and CDR2 as SVGEGT. The CDR3 runs 18 residues. V was pared by 2 bases and J by 1 base, with 7 bases of the junction left unmatched. The CDR3 is CASSYRLAGGRGTDTQYF. The CDR3 DNA follows: TGTGCCAGCAGTTACCGGCTAGCGGGGGGGAGAGGCACAGATACGCAGTATTTT.

This clone has only a few counts. V is TRBV5-4 and J is TRBJ1-2, with 9 bases matching TRBD1. The germline V gene encodes CDR1 SGHNT and CDR2 YYREEE (reference sequence). The ends lost 3 bases at V and 6 bases at J; junction bases unmatched: 12. The CDR3 is made up of 16 amino acids. In nucleotides, the CDR3 is TGTGCCAGCAGCTGGCTAACAGGGGGCGGTGGGGATGGCTACACCTTC. Protein sequence: CASSWLTGGGGDGYTF.

The rearrangement uses TRBV11-2 and TRBJ2-7; D is perhaps TRBD2 (5 bases). Deletions cut 7 bases from V and 2 bases from J, with 15 bases between. The germline CDR1 and CDR2 sequences are SGHAT and FQNNGV. CDR3 length: 14 residues. CDR3: CASTPTGLPYEQYF. Here the CDR3 DNA reads TGTGCCAGCACCCCCACTGGACTTCCCTACGAGCAGTACTTC.

This clone was detected only once. The gene calls are TRBV5-4 and TRBJ1-5; the match to TRBD1 covers 9 bases. This CDR3 has 15 residues. Germline CDR1 is SGHNT and CDR2 is YYREEE (reference sequence). V lost 4 bases to trimming and J lost 4 bases; unmatched junction nucleotides: 6. The DNA for the CDR3 is TGTGCCAGCAGCCCGGGACAGGGCGGGAATCAGCCCCAGCATTTT. It encodes CASSPGQGGNQPQHF. The whole variable domain, filled in from reference TRBV5-4 and TRBJ1-5, reads ETGVTQSPTHLIKTRGQQVTLRCSSQSGHNTVSWYQQALGQGPQFIFQYYREEENGRGNFPPRFSGLQFPNYSSELNVNALELDDSALYLCASSPGQGGNQPQHFGDGTRLSIL.

This chain uses TRBV3-1 (or the pseudogene TRBV3-2) with TRBJ2-3; TRBD2 matches 13 bases. The CDR3 runs to 18 residues. CDR1 and CDR2 from the germline V gene are LGHDT and YNNKEL (reference sequence). With 0 bases clipped from V and 4 bases from J, the junction kept 7 bases outside the gene matches. CDR3 protein: CASSQDPPGLAGSDTQYF. CDR3 coding DNA: TGTGCCAGCAGCCAAGATCCTCCGGGACTAGCGGGATCAGATACGCAGTATTTT.

The chain employs TRBV6-5 and TRBJ1-5, with 7 bases that match TRBD1. The CDR3 runs to 15 residues. In germline, CDR1 is MNHEY, CDR2 SVGAGI. Trimming at V came to 6 bases and at J to 6 bases, leaving 11 bases not matched to a gene. In DNA, the CDR3 is TGTGCCAGCAGACCCTCAGGGGGGCGCGGTCAGCCCCAGCATTTT. Translated: CASRPSGGRGQPQHF.

J is TRBJ2-7 and V is TRBV4-2, with 9 bases fitting TRBD1. Germline-derived CDR1 and CDR2 are LGHNA and YNFKEQ. This CDR3 contains 15 residues. Unmatched junction bases numbered 6, after V lost 0 bases and J lost 6 bases. The CDR3 sequence is CASSQDPQGAFEQYF. Written as DNA, the CDR3 is TGTGCCAGCAGCCAAGATCCACAGGGGGCCTTCGAGCAGTACTTC.

The rearrangement links TRBV29-1 to TRBJ1-1; D not certain. Germline CDR1 reads SQVTM; CDR2 reads ANQGSEA. This CDR3 has 12 amino acids. Trimming left V 5 bases short and J 5 bases short, with 12 bases between. The CDR3 sequence is CSVLIQDTEAFF. Written as DNA, the CDR3 is TGCAGCGTTCTGATCCAGGATACTGAAGCTTTCTTT.

The chain combines TRBV28 with TRBJ2-3; possibly TRBD2 for D (7 bases). CDR1 and CDR2 (germline): MDHEN, SYDVKM. The V gene lost 0 bases and the J gene lost 4 bases, with 11 bases spanning the gap. The CDR3 runs 15 residues. The CDR3 here is CASSLWGGPADTQYF. Here the CDR3 DNA reads TGTGCCAGCAGTTTATGGGGGGGGCCGGCAGATACGCAGTATTTT.